The next 20 T cell receptor beta chains were all read from a single sample in a study of blood T cell repertoires in COVID-19. The repertoire was sequenced with immunoSEQ multiplex PCR; TCRdb's copy has only in-frame clones and lacks some. The table has over 130,000 clones, 75% to 90% seen once. Material for sequencing was peripheral blood. Every receptor here comes from a man aged 55-75 years with active or convalescent COVID-19.

This clone has only one observation. The chain is built from TRBV10-3 and TRBJ2-7; 7 positions agree with TRBD2. Germline V gives CDR1 ENHRY, CDR2 SYGVKD. V gave up 11 bases and J gave up 12 bases; unmatched junction bases: 16. The CDR3 spans 12 residues. In DNA, the CDR3 is TGTGCCGCAGGGAGAGGGGCTAGCGGATCGTACTTC. It yields the protein CAAGRGASGSYF.

DNA for the CDR3: TGTGCCAGCAGCGTAATAGCGGAAGGGCCGGTTGAGCAGTTCTTC. Translation: CASSVIAEGPVEQFF. The chain is built from TRBV9 and TRBJ2-1, with D perhaps matching TRBD2 (6 bases). The CDR3 is 15 amino acids. The V end was cut by 1 base, the J end by 9 bases, with 17 bases between. Germline CDR1 reads SGDLS; CDR2 reads YYNGEE. Complete variable domain (other parts from reference TRBV9 and TRBJ2-1): DSGVTQTPKHLITATGQRVTLRCSPRSGDLSVYWYQQSLDQGLQFLIQYYNGEERAKGNILERFSAQQFPDLHSELNLSSLELGDSALYFCASSVIAEGPVEQFFGPGTRLTVL.

The gene calls are TRBV7-9 and TRBJ1-2; D possibly corresponds to TRBD1 (5 bases). Germline values: CDR1 SEHNR, CDR2 FQNEAQ (reference sequence). This CDR3 has 15 residues. Trimming removed 5 bases from V and 2 bases from J, with 15 bases in between. CDR3 amino acids: CASSADNIPNYGYTF. DNA of the CDR3: TGTGCCAGCAGCGCGGACAATATTCCAAACTATGGCTACACCTTC.

J is TRBJ2-2 and V is TRBV5-1; TRBD2 agrees at 8 bases. Germline CDR1 SGHRS, CDR2 YFSETQ. The CDR3 covers 18 residues. The junction had 11 bases not matched to a gene; V was cut back by 3 bases and J by 1 base. The CDR3: CASSSNSGLVGNTGELFF. The CDR3 DNA reads as TGCGCCAGCAGCTCGAACTCGGGACTAGTAGGGAACACCGGGGAGCTGTTTTTT. The full variable domain, in which reference TRBV5-1 and TRBJ2-2 provide the parts outside the CDR3, is KAGVTQTPRYLIKTRGQQVTLSCSPISGHRSVSWYQQTPGQGLQFLFEYFSETQRNKGNFPGRFSGRQFSNSRSEMNVSTLELGDSALYLCASSSNSGLVGNTGELFFGEGSRLTVL.

The chain links TRBV3-1 (or the pseudogene TRBV3-2) to TRBJ1-2, with TRBD1 matching 10 bases. Losses at the gene ends were 1 base for V and 8 bases for J; bases not matched to a gene: 7. The germline V gene has CDR1 LGHDT and CDR2 YNNKEL (reference sequence). CDR3 length: 15 amino acids. CDR3 sequence reads: CASSQGSTGGQGYTF. CDR3 DNA: TGTGCCAGCAGCCAAGGGTCGACAGGGGGCCAGGGCTACACCTTC.

CDR3 nucleotide sequence: TGTGCCAGCAGTTCAGGGGCCTACTACGAGCAGTACTTC. Translated: CASSSGAYYEQYF. V is TRBV27 and J is TRBJ2-7, with a weak D call TRBD1 (6 bases). Germline V gene data show CDR1 as MNHEY and CDR2 as SMNVEV (reference sequence). V dropped 4 bases and J dropped 3 bases, with 10 bases sitting between them. This CDR3 region has 13 residues.

As regards this clone: Other DNA sequences within the sample encode an identical CDR3. CDR3: CASSIAGGSYNEQFF. CDR3 coding DNA: TGTGCCAGTTCGATAGCGGGAGGCTCCTACAATGAGCAGTTCTTC. The V call is TRBV19, the J call TRBJ2-1, with TRBD2 matching 10 bases. Per germline, CDR1 LNHDA and CDR2 SQIVND (reference sequence). The CDR3 length is 15 residues. The V and J ends lost 8 bases and 0 bases, in that order; junction bases with no gene match: 4. Full variable domain (rest looked up from reference TRBV19 and TRBJ2-1): DGGITQSPKYLFRKEGQNVTLSCEQNLNHDAMYWYRQDPGQGLRLIYYSQIVNDFQKGDIAEGYSVSREKKESFPLTVTSAQKNPTAFYLCASSIAGGSYNEQFFGPGTRLTVL.

The CDR3 coding sequence is TGTGCCAGCACCTCGGGACTAGCGTGGCACAATGAGCAGTTCTTC. Translating it yields CASTSGLAWHNEQFF. The chain links TRBV3-1 (or the pseudogene TRBV3-2) to TRBJ2-1; TRBD2 agrees at 10 bases. The CDR3 is made up of 15 amino acids. Germline assignment: CDR1 LGHDT and CDR2 YNNKEL (reference sequence). With 7 bases clipped from V and 5 bases from J, the junction kept 8 bases outside the gene matches.

This clone has a single count. The chain combines TRBV6-6 with TRBJ2-5; 7 bases match TRBD2. V lost 6 bases, J lost 5 bases, and 12 bases stayed unmatched. The germline V gene has CDR1 MNHNY and CDR2 SVGAGI (reference sequence). This CDR3 is built from 15 residues. CDR3 loop: CASSRGSASRETQYF. Here the CDR3 DNA reads TGTGCCAGCAGCCGCGGGAGCGCTAGTAGGGAGACCCAGTACTTC.

The chain employs TRBV28 and TRBJ2-1; 10 bases line up with TRBD2. With 6 bases clipped from V and 4 bases from J, the junction kept 3 bases outside the gene matches. Germline loops: CDR1 MDHEN, CDR2 SYDVKM. This CDR3 contains 14 residues. CDR3 nucleotide sequence: TGTGCCAGCAGAGGACTAGCGGCGTACAATGAGCAGTTCTTC. Protein sequence: CASRGLAAYNEQFF.

J is TRBJ2-7 and V is TRBV6-2 or TRBV6-3; D is perhaps TRBD2 (5 bases). Looked up from germline, CDR1 is MNHEY and CDR2 is SVGEGT. Trimming cost V 6 bases and J 0 bases, with 15 bases left between them. The CDR3 runs 15 residues. CDR3 sequence (DNA): TGTGCCAGCAGCCGGACTGTCCGCAGCTCCTACGAGCAGTACTTC. Encoded protein: CASSRTVRSSYEQYF.

The genes are TRBV11-2 and TRBJ1-6, with D unresolved. Trimming pared 3 bases from V and 7 bases from J, leaving 4 bases between. This CDR3 contains 12 residues. Germline lookup yields CDR1 SGHAT and CDR2 FQNNGV. The DNA of the CDR3 is TGTGCCAGCAGCTTCCAGAATTCACCCCTCCACTTT. Encoded protein: CASSFQNSPLHF.

The J gene is TRBJ2-3, the V gene TRBV27; weak D call: TRBD2 (7 bases). Trimming cost V 3 bases and J 7 bases, with 14 bases left between them. This CDR3 spans 14 amino acids. Germline CDR1 reads MNHEY; CDR2 reads SMNVEV (reference sequence). Written as DNA, the CDR3 is TGTGCCAGCAGTTTTAGAGGGGGGGGGAATACGCAGTATTTT. Translating it yields CASSFRGGGNTQYF.

The J gene is TRBJ2-7, the V gene TRBV7-2, with 9 bases aligning to TRBD1. Per germline, CDR1 SGHTA and CDR2 FQGNSA. With 5 bases clipped from V and 4 bases from J, the junction kept 6 bases outside the gene matches. The CDR3 runs 14 residues. For the CDR3, the DNA is TGTGCCAGCAGCCGTTCCGGGACAGGGTACGAGCAGTACTTC. Translated, it gives CASSRSGTGYEQYF.

The chain employs TRBV25-1 and TRBJ1-1; D not resolved. The V end was cut by 3 bases, the J end by 7 bases, with 12 bases between. The CDR3 contains 13 residues. Germline V gives CDR1 MGHDK, CDR2 SYGVNS. The CDR3 loop reads CASSEAVTGEAFF. Here the CDR3 DNA reads TGTGCCAGCAGTGAGGCGGTCACGGGTGAAGCTTTCTTT.

The chain couples TRBV5-6 to TRBJ1-6; D perhaps matches TRBD1 (5 bases). The CDR3 is made up of 14 amino acids. Trimming removed 4 bases from V and 5 bases from J, with 10 bases in between. CDR1 SGHDT and CDR2 YYEEEE come from the germline V gene. The CDR3 spells CASSIIGDNSPLHF. Written as DNA, the CDR3 is TGTGCCAGCAGCATAATAGGGGATAATTCACCCCTCCACTTT.

The gene calls are TRBV14 and TRBJ1-3; D may be TRBD1 (5 bases). Trimming pared 1 base from V and 0 bases from J, leaving 10 bases between. The CDR3 length is 16 residues. CDR1 and CDR2 (germline): SGHDN, FVKESK. The CDR3 DNA reads TGTGCCAGCAGCCAAGGACGACAGTACTCTGGAAACACCATATATTTT. Translated: CASSQGRQYSGNTIYF.

This chain connects TRBV11-3 to TRBJ2-1; 11 bases are a match to TRBD2. Losses at the gene ends were 4 bases for V and 9 bases for J; bases not matched to a gene: 8. There are 15 residues in the CDR3. The germline V gene has CDR1 SGHNT and CDR2 YENEEA. Here the CDR3 DNA reads TGTGCCAGCAGCTCTAGCGGGAGGATCGAAGGTGAGCAGTTCTTC. It specifies CASSSSGRIEGEQFF.

The J gene is TRBJ2-2, the V gene TRBV5-6; tentatively, D is TRBD1 (8 bases). V lost 4 bases, J lost 7 bases, and 20 bases lay in between. This CDR3 comprises 16 residues. Germline assignment: CDR1 SGHDT and CDR2 YYEEEE. CDR3 coding DNA: TGTGCCAGCAGCAACAGGGGGGGGCTGGTCGGCGGGGAGCTGTTTTTT. Encoded protein: CASSNRGGLVGGELFF.

The rearrangement links TRBV3-1 (or the pseudogene TRBV3-2) to TRBJ1-5; no reliable D call. Trimming pared 9 bases from V and 5 bases from J, leaving 5 bases between. Germline V CDR1 and CDR2: LGHDT, YNNKEL (reference sequence). This CDR3 region has 10 residues. The CDR3 region is CARRDQPQHF. The CDR3 region has the DNA TGTGCCAGGCGTGATCAGCCCCAGCATTTT.